The sequence of this TCR beta chain was determined in a study of OX40 agonist ivuxolimab in advanced cancers. Turning to the study itself: Participants, 82.7% male, averaged around 60 years of age, ranging from roughly 23 to 80. Treatment received earlier with anti-PD-1, anti-PD-L1 or anti-CTLA-4 agents was allowed, and less than 45% had some. Study-level findings and limits: Circulating CD4+ and CD8+ T cells showed clonal expansion by week 6 at 0.1 to 3.0 mg/kg.

Germline V gene sequence: CDR1 ENHRY, CDR2 SYGVKD. The CDR3 is 16 residues long. Trimming took 4 bases from V and 5 from J, leaving 18 bases between them. The table lists this clone with a count of one. The target antigen is unknown. Produced via immunoSEQ multiplex PCR; TCRdb's table is partial and in-frame only. The table has under 100,000 clones, around 89% seen once; the top ten hold roughly 0.15%. This TCR was recovered from an adult with an advanced solid tumor such as melanoma, head and neck, liver or kidney cancer. The genes are TRBV10-3 and TRBJ2-1; D gene ambiguous. The specimen was CD4+ or CD8+ T cells sorted from blood, collected in a trial of the OX40 agonist ivuxolimab. The CDR3, as DNA: TGTGCCATCAGTGGATTTACTACTATACGGCACAATGAGCAGTTCTTC. Translating it yields CAISGFTTIRHNEQFF.